The 18 T cell receptor beta chains below come from one sample, sequenced in a study of CD8+CD57+ T cells in acquired aplastic anemia. TCR beta VDJ and CDR3 profiles were obtained from a genomic DNA template. TCRdb reprocessed the reads via MiXCR and lists one record per CDR3 protein. The table lists about 400,000 distinct CDR3 sequences, roughly 64% of them singletons. Material: sorted CD4+, CD8+, or CD8+CD57+ T cells (not recorded which) from PBMCs. The receptor source for this set is a human donor in good health, serving as a control.

This clonotype was seen a few times. This may be a read error, as it is one base from a much larger clone. The chain is built from TRBV12-3 or TRBV12-4 and TRBJ1-4; D ambiguous. This CDR3 is 14 amino acids long. The CDR3 loop is CASRLRRRDEELFF. The CDR3 region has the DNA TGTGCCAGCAGACTCCGGAGAAGAGATGAAGAACTGTTTTTT.

As to this clonotype: At one end the junction does not follow the germline gene, possibly because of a read error. The V call is TRBV2, the J call TRBJ2-1; either TRBD1 or TRBD2 may supply D (6 bases each). CDR1 is SNHLY and CDR2 is FYNNEI in the germline V gene. The CDR3 spans 14 residues. CDR3 sequence reads: CATSGANSYNEQLF. The CDR3 bases are TGTGCCACCTCGGGGGCGAACTCCTACAACGAGCAGTTGTTC.

Note on this clonotype: This may be a read error, as it is one base from a much larger clone. The gene calls are TRBV20-1 and TRBJ2-7; D call uncertain. Germline V gene lookup returns CDR1 DFQATT and CDR2 SNEGSKA (reference sequence). The CDR3 has 12 residues. In DNA, the CDR3 is TGCAGTGCTAGGGTCAGTACCTACGGGCAGTACTTC. Translating it yields CSARVSTYGQYF.

Concerning this clonotype itself: A read error may produce the germline difference seen at one junction end. V and J are TRBV6-5 and TRBJ2-5, with TRBD1 identical over 7 bases. The CDR3 consists of 19 residues. Germline CDR1 reads MNHEY; CDR2 reads SVGAGI. CDR3 DNA: TGTGCCATCAGTTACCAACATCCACGTTTCGGGACAGCTCCGTACGAGCGGTACTTC. Translation: CAISYQHPRFGTAPYERYF.

With respect to this clonotype: The conserved phenylalanine or tryptophan normally closing the CDR3 is absent here, so this likely arose from a read error. The limits of the CDR3 on the DNA are not certain, so only TCRdb's listed CDR3 is given. V gene TRBV7-2 combines with J gene TRBJ2-2. The CDR3 is 12 residues long, ends included. Germline V gene lookup returns CDR1 SGHTA and CDR2 FQGNSA. The CDR3 region is CASSLSTGELSL.

The chain couples TRBV10-3 to TRBJ1-1, with D hard to call. The CDR3 loop spans 14 amino acids. The germline V gene encodes CDR1 ENHRY and CDR2 SYGVKD. The V end lost 7 bases, the J end lost 7 bases, and 19 bases lay between the germline ends. The CDR3 loop reads CAITPARARNEAFF. Here the CDR3 DNA reads TGTGCCATCACCCCGGCGCGGGCAAGGAATGAAGCTTTCTTT.

This clonotype came up once. V is TRBV9 and J is TRBJ2-1, with 7 bases matching TRBD2. Germline loops: CDR1 SGDLS, CDR2 YYNGEE. The V and J ends lost 8 bases and 13 bases, in that order; junction bases with no gene match: 21. The CDR3 is 15 residues long. CDR3 nucleotide sequence: TGTGCCAGTAGTATAACCGGGGGGATCTACAATGTCCAGTTCTTC. Its translation: CASSITGGIYNVQFF. The full variable domain, its missing parts supplied by reference TRBV9 and TRBJ2-1, is DSGVTQTPKHLITATGQRVTLRCSPRSGDLSVYWYQQSLDQGLQFLIQYYNGEERAKGNILERFSAQQFPDLHSELNLSSLELGDSALYFCASSITGGIYNVQFFGPGTRLTVL.

V and J are TRBV7-9 and TRBJ1-1, with D unresolved. The germline V gene encodes CDR1 SEHNR and CDR2 FQNEAQ (reference sequence). The V end was cut by 4 bases, the J end by 2 bases, with 5 bases between. The CDR3 is 12 amino acids. The CDR3 region is CASSSINTEAFF. The CDR3 nucleotides are TGTGCCAGCAGCTCTATTAACACTGAAGCTTTCTTT.

The chain employs TRBV7-8 and TRBJ2-1, with D possibly called TRBD1 or TRBD2 (5 bases each). Trimming removed 3 bases at V and 16 bases at J, with 25 bases between. This CDR3 comprises 15 residues. CDR1 and CDR2 (germline): SGHVS, FQNEAQ. The CDR3 here is CASSLGRCTDTQYFF. The CDR3 DNA reads as TGTGCCAGCAGCTTGGGACGGTGTACAGATACGCAGTATTTCTTC.

The chain couples TRBV10-3 to TRBJ2-3; 11 bases line up with TRBD2. V lost 6 bases, J lost 4 bases, and 3 bases stayed unmatched. The germline gives CDR1 ENHRY, CDR2 SYGVKD. The CDR3 extends over 14 amino acids. Written as DNA, the CDR3 is TGTGCCATCAGGGAACTAGCGGGAGCAGATACGCAGTATTTT. Translation gives CAIRELAGADTQYF.

This clonotype was observed at least ten times. A much larger clone sits a single nucleotide away, making a read error possible. The CDR3 sequence is CVSRVGDTQYF. Here the CDR3 DNA reads TGTGTCAGCAGGGTCGGGGATACGCAGTATTTT. The chain links TRBV2 to TRBJ2-3, with a tentative D call TRBD1 (5 bases). This CDR3 has 11 amino acids. Germline V CDR1 and CDR2: SNHLY, FYNNEI.

The rearrangement uses TRBV25-1 and TRBJ2-1; D might be TRBD2 (6 bases). The CDR3 is 15 amino acids. Germline CDR1 MGHDK, CDR2 SYGVNS. V was pared by 6 bases and J by 8 bases, with 20 bases between. The CDR3 DNA follows: TGTGCCAGCAGCAGAGGGAGGAGGGGATCCGATGAGCAGTTCTTC. The encoded protein is CASSRGRRGSDEQFF.

A note on this clonotype: One end of the junction varies from germline; a read error may be responsible. This chain links TRBV5-1 with TRBJ1-5, with D maybe TRBD1 (5 bases). CDR1 is SGHRS, CDR2 YFSETQ, per germline. This CDR3 has 15 amino acids. The CDR3 loop is CASSLGRQINQPQHF. The CDR3 region has the DNA TGTGCCAGCAGCTTGGGTCGACAGATTAATCAGCCCCAGCATTTT.

On this clonotype itself: The germline gene is not matched at one end of the junction; a read error may be the cause. The chain uses TRBV10-3 and TRBJ1-2; D is undetermined. CDR1 is ENHRY, CDR2 SYGVKD, per germline. The CDR3 runs to 11 residues. DNA of the CDR3: TGTGCCATCAGTCAGGAGTACGGCTACTACTTC. This codes for CAISQEYGYYF.

This clonotype was observed many times. The V gene is TRBV6-5, the J gene TRBJ1-2; D gene uncertain. Germline CDR1 MNHEY, CDR2 SVGAGI. V lost 5 bases and J 2 bases, leaving 9 bases between the germline ends. This CDR3 has 13 amino acids. The CDR3: CASSREANYGYTF. For the CDR3, the DNA is TGTGCCAGCAGTCGGGAGGCGAACTATGGCTACACCTTC.

V usage is TRBV5-1 and J usage is TRBJ1-2; a possible D gene is TRBD1 (6 bases). Trimming left V 0 bases short and J 7 bases short, with 13 bases between. Germline V CDR1 and CDR2: SGHRS, YFSETQ. The CDR3 covers 14 residues. The CDR3 loop reads CASSLGPGGCGYTF. CDR3 nucleotides: TGCGCCAGCAGCTTGGGACCCGGGGGCTGTGGCTACACCTTC.

The chain is built from TRBV6-1 and TRBJ1-2; 9 bases map to TRBD1. This CDR3 has 16 amino acids. The germline CDR1 and CDR2 sequences are MNHNS and SASEGT. Trimming took 8 bases from V and 2 from J; bases not matched to a gene: 12. The CDR3 DNA reads TGTGCCAGCCCCGACACGACGACAGGGGGGAACTATGGCTACACCTTC. Amino acids: CASPDTTTGGNYGYTF.

The chain couples TRBV6-5 to TRBJ2-7, with D possibly being TRBD1 (6 bases). Germline V gene data show CDR1 as MNHEY and CDR2 as SVGAGI. The CDR3 length is 15 residues. V was cut by 6 bases and J by 3 bases, with 18 bases left in between. Written as DNA, the CDR3 is TGTGCCAGCAGCTTTAGGCCGGACAGCTACTACGAGCAGTACTTC. Its protein is CASSFRPDSYYEQYF.